The clone carrying this TCR beta chain was detected a few times. The antigen is undetermined. A single record per CDR3 protein comes from TCRdb applying MiXCR to the RT-PCR reads. The sample lists some 640,000 distinct CDR3 sequences; about 15% were seen once. This entry comes from a study of response to subunit inactivated influenza vaccine. Germline assignment: CDR1 MDHEN and CDR2 SYDVKM. This CDR3 has 16 amino acids. The J segment lost 2 bases and the V segment lost 0 bases, leaving 3 bases of the junction unmatched. Study-wide points: Each seasonal influenza vaccination, the authors suggested, recruits few new T cells.

The sample consisted of PBMCs from blood, taken around 15 days before vaccination. The chain combines TRBV28 with TRBJ2-7; 11 bases align to TRBD2. The receptor's source is a man aged 50-59 years who received an inactivated influenza vaccine. CDR3 residues: CASSLWTSGETYEQYF. As DNA, the CDR3 is TGTGCCAGCAGTTTATGGACTAGCGGGGAAACCTACGAGCAGTACTTC.